Below are 2 T cell receptor beta chains sequenced from a single sample in a study of shared clonotypes between healthy human individuals. Data came from immunoSEQ multiplex PCR; TCRdb stores just in-frame clones and leaves some out. The table lists 2,500,000 or so clones, 85% to 95% of them singletons. The sample was naive CD4+ T cells from PBMCs. The subset denotes: CD45RA+ positively selected. These receptors were collected from a man between 18 and 29 years old in good health. Some clones in this sample may be carry-over from other donors' samples.

This chain uses TRBV29-1 with TRBJ2-3, with D tentatively TRBD2 (5 bases). The germline V and J ends were trimmed by 4 bases and 2 bases, with 7 bases remaining between them. Germline CDR1 is SQVTM and CDR2 is ANQGSEA. The CDR3 is made up of 12 amino acids. CDR3 DNA sequence: TGCAGCGTTGTGGGAGACACAGATACGCAGTATTTT. It yields the protein CSVVGDTDTQYF.

The chain is built from TRBV6-5 and TRBJ2-7; 7 bases are shared with TRBD1. Trimming took 5 bases from V and 3 from J; bases not matched to a gene: 4. Germline values: CDR1 MNHEY, CDR2 SVGAGI. CDR3 length equals 13 residues. This CDR3 is CASSKDRDYEQYF. The CDR3 coding sequence is TGTGCCAGCAGTAAAGACAGGGACTACGAGCAGTACTTC.